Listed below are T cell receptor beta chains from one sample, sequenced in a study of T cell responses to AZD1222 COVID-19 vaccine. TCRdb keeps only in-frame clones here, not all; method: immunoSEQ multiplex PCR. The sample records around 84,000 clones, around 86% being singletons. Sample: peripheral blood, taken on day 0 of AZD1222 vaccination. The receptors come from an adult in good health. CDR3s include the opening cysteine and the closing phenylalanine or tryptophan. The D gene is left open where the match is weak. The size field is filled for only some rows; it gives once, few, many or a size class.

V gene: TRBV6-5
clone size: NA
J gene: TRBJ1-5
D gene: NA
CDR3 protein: CASRTSGAANQPQHF
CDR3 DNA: TGTGCCAGCAGGACCTCAGGGGCCGCCAATCAGCCCCAGCATTTT

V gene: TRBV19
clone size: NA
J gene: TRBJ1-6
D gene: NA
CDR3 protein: CASSIDTPDSPLHF
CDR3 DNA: TGTGCCAGTAGTATAGACACTCCTGATTCACCCCTCCACTTT

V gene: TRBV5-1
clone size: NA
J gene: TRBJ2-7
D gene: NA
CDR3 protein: CASSFLSYEQYF
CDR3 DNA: TGCGCCAGCAGCTTCCTCTCCTACGAGCAGTACTTC

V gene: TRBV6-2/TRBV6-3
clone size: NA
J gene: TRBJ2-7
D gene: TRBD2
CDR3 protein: CASSFSGGTYEQYF
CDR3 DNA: TGTGCCAGCAGTTTTTCGGGGGGGACCTACGAGCAGTACTTC

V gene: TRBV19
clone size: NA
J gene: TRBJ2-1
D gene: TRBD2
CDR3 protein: CASKTSGSYNEQFF
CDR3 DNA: TGTGCCAGTAAAACTAGCGGGAGCTACAATGAGCAGTTCTTC

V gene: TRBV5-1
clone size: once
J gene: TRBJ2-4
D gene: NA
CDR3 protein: CASSLFRDKNIQYF
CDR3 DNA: TGCGCCAGCAGCCTATTCCGGGACAAAAACATTCAGTACTTC

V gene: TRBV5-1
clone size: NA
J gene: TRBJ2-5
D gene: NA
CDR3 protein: CASSLPGEETQYF
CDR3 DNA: TGCGCCAGCAGCTTGCCAGGGGAAGAGACCCAGTACTTC

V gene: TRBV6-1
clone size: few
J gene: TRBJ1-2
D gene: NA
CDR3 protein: CASSERGRTNYGYTF
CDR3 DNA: TGTGCCAGCAGTGAACGCGGCAGAACAAACTATGGCTACACCTTC

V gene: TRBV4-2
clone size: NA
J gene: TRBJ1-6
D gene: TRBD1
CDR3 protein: CASSDRVSNSPLHF
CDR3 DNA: TGTGCCAGCAGTGACAGGGTCTCCAATTCACCCCTCCACTTT

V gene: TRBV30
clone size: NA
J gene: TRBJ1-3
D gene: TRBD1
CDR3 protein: CAWKNRGPSGNTIYF
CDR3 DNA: TGTGCCTGGAAAAATAGGGGGCCCTCTGGAAACACCATATATTTT

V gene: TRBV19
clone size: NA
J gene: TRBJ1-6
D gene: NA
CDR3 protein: CASSIVGDNSPLHF
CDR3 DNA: TGTGCCAGTAGTATAGTCGGAGATAATTCACCCCTCCACTTT

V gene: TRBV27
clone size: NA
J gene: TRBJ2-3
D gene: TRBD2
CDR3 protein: CASRLAGGPDTQYF
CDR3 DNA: TGTGCCAGCAGGCTAGCGGGGGGGCCGGATACGCAGTATTTT

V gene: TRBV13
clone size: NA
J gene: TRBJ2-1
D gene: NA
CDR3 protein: CASSQTYREGEQFF
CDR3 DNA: TGTGCCAGCAGCCAAACATACAGGGAAGGGGAGCAGTTCTTC

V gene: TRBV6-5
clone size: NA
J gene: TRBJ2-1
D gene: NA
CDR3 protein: CASSYTLAGSYNEQFF
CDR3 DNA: TGTGCCAGCAGTTACACCTTAGCAGGCTCCTACAATGAGCAGTTCTTC

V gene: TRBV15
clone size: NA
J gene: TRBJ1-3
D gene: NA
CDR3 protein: CATSRDDGGTGNTIYF
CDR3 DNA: TGTGCCACCAGCAGAGATGATGGGGGTACGGGAAACACCATATATTTT

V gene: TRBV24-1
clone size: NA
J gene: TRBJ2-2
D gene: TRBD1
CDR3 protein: CATSLRTGVGTGELFF
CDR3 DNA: TGTGCCACCAGCCTAAGGACAGGGGTCGGCACCGGGGAGCTGTTTTTT

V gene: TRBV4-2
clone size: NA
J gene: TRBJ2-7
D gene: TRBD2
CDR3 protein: CASSQSSGGADEQYF
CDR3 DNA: TGTGCCAGCAGCCAATCTAGCGGGGGGGCCGACGAGCAGTACTTC